This T cell receptor beta chain was identified in a study of blood T cell repertoires in COVID-19. Germline V lookup: CDR1 MGHRA, CDR2 YSYEKL. The CDR3 covers 15 residues. Trimming took off 1 base at V and 3 bases at J, with 10 bases between the two ends. Enrolled through a virtual design, the participants were between roughly 18 and 90 years of age and came from 24 US areas. Cohort allocation depended upon clinical history that participants reported. Cohort 3 recovered donors had two negative PCRs, clearance, or symptom resolution. The assay was immunoSEQ multiplex PCR, and TCRdb's table has in-frame clones only and misses some. Here the sample spans approximately 320,000 clones, roughly 90% being singletons.

This TCR derives from a woman younger than 30 who had recovered from COVID-19. This chain uses TRBV4-1 with TRBJ1-5; TRBD1 is a possible D gene (5 bases). Sequencing was carried out using PBMCs or T cells enriched from blood (not recorded which). The DNA for the CDR3 is TGCGCCAGCAGCCAAGTTCGCGGGGCCAATCAGCCCCAGCATTTT. This encodes CASSQVRGANQPQHF.